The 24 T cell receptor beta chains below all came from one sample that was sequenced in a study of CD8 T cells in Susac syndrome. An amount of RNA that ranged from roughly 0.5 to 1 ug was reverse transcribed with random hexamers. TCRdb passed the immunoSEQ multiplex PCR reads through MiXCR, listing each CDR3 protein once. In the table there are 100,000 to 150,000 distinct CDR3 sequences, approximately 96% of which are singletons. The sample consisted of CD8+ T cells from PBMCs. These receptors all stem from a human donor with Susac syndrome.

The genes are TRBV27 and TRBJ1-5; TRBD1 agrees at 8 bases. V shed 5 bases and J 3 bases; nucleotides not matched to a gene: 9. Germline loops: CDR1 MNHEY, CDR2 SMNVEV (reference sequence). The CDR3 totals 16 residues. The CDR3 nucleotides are TGTGCCAGCAGTCCCTCGACAGGGGACTACAATCAGCCCCAGCATTTT. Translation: CASSPSTGDYNQPQHF.

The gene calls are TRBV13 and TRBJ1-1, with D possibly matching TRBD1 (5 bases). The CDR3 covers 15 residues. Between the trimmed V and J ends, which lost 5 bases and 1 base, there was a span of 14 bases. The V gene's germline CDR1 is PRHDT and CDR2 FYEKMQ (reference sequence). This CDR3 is CASSPGLRGNTEAFF. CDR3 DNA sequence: TGTGCCAGCAGCCCAGGGCTACGGGGGAACACTGAAGCTTTCTTT.

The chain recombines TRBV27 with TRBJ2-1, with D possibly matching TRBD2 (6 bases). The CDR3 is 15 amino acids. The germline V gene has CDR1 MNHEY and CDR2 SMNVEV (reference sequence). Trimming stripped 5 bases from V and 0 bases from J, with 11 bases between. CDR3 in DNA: TGTGCCAGCAGTCCGGGGGTGGGCTCCTACAATGAGCAGTTCTTC. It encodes CASSPGVGSYNEQFF.

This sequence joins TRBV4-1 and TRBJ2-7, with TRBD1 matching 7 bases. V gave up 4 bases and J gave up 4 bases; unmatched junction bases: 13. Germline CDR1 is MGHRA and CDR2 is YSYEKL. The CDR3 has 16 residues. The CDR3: CASSRLPTGYNYEQYF. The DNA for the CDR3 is TGCGCCAGCAGCCGCCTGCCGACAGGGTATAATTACGAGCAGTACTTC.

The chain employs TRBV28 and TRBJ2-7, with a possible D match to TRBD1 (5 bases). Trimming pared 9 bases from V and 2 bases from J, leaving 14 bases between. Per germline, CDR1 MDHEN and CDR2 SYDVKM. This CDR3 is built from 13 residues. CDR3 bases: TGTGCCAGTTGGGGCCAGGAGACCTACGAGCAGTACTTC. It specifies CASWGQETYEQYF. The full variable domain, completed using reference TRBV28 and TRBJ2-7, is DVKVTQSSRYLVKRTGEKVFLECVQDMDHENMFWYRQDPGLGLRLIYFSYDVKMKEKGDIPEGYSVSREKKERFSLILESASTNQTSMYLCASWGQETYEQYFGPGTRLTVT.

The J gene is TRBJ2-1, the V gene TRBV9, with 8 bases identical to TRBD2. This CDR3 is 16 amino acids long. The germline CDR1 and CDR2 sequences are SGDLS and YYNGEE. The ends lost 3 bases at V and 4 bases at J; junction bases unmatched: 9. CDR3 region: CASSAPRGAAYNEQFF. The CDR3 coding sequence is TGTGCCAGCAGCGCGCCGCGGGGGGCTGCTTACAATGAGCAGTTCTTC. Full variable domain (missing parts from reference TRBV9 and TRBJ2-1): DSGVTQTPKHLITATGQRVTLRCSPRSGDLSVYWYQQSLDQGLQFLIQYYNGEERAKGNILERFSAQQFPDLHSELNLSSLELGDSALYFCASSAPRGAAYNEQFFGPGTRLTVL.

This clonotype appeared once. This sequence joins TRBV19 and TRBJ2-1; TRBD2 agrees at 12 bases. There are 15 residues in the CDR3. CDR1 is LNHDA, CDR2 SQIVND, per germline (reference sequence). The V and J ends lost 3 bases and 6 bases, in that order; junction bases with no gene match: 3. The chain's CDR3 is CASSMTSGRANEQFF. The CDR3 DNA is TGTGCCAGTAGTATGACTAGCGGGAGAGCCAATGAGCAGTTCTTC.

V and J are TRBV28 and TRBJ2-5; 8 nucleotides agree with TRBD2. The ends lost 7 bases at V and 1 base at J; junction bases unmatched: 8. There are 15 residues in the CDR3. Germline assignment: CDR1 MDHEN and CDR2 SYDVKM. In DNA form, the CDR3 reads TGTGCCAGCATAAACTCACTAGCGGCCCAAGAGACCCAGTACTTC. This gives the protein CASINSLAAQETQYF.

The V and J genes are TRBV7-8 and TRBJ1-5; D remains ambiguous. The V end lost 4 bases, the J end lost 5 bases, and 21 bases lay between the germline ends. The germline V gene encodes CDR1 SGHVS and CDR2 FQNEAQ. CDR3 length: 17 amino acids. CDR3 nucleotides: TGTGCCAGCAGCTACCTTAGTTGGCAACAGATCGATCAGCCCCAGCATTTT. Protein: CASSYLSWQQIDQPQHF. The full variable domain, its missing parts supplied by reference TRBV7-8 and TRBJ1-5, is GAGVSQSPRYKVAKRGQDVALRCDPISGHVSLFWYQQALGQGPEFLTYFQNEAQLDKSGLPSDRFFAERPEGSVSTLKIQRTQQEDSAVYLCASSYLSWQQIDQPQHFGDGTRLSIL.

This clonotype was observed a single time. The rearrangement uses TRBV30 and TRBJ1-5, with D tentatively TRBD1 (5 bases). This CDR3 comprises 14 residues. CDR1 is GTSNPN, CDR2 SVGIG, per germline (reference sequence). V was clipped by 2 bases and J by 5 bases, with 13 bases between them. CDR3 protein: CAWSINQGYQPQHF. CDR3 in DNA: TGTGCCTGGAGTATAAATCAGGGATATCAGCCCCAGCATTTT.

The CDR3 spells CASSSRGLTEAFF. CDR3 nucleotide sequence: TGTGCCAGCAGTTCCAGGGGGCTCACTGAAGCTTTCTTT. This rearrangement joins TRBV6-5 to TRBJ1-1; the match to TRBD1 covers 8 bases. Germline-derived CDR1 and CDR2 are MNHEY and SVGAGI. The CDR3 runs to 13 residues. V lost 4 bases and J lost 4; bases outside the gene matches: 2.

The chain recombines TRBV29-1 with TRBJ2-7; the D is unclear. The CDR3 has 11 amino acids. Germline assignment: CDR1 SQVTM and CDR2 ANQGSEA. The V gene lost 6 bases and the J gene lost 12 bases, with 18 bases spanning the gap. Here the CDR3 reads CSVTLKLGWYF. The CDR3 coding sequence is TGCAGCGTGACCCTTAAACTCGGATGGTACTTC.

The CDR3 reads CALDRAGGYTF. CDR3 bases: TGTGCTTTGGACAGGGCCGGAGGCTACACCTTC. The J gene is TRBJ1-2, the V gene TRBV30, with 8 bases lining up with TRBD1. Germline loops: CDR1 GTSNPN, CDR2 SVGIG (reference sequence). The CDR3 length is 11 residues.

The CDR3 reads CSVEGLPRAEAFF. In nucleotides, the CDR3 is TGCAGCGTTGAAGGCCTCCCAAGGGCCGAAGCTTTCTTT. The rearrangement links TRBV29-1 to TRBJ1-1; D remains ambiguous. Germline CDR1 and CDR2: SQVTM and ANQGSEA. The CDR3 sequence is 13 residues long. The V end was cut by 1 base, the J end by 8 bases, with 14 bases between. The entire variable domain, with the rest obtained from reference TRBV29-1 and TRBJ1-1, is as follows: SAVISQKPSRDICQRGTSLTIQCQVDSQVTMMFWYRQQPGQSLTLIATANQGSEATYESGFVIDKFPISRPNLTFSTLTVSNMSPEDSSIYLCSVEGLPRAEAFFGQGTRLTVV.

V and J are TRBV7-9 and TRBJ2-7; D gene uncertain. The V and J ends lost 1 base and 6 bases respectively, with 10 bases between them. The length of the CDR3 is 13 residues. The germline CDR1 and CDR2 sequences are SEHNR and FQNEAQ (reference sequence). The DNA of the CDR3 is TGTGCCAGCAGCTTAGACCAAACATCCGAGCAGTACTTC. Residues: CASSLDQTSEQYF.

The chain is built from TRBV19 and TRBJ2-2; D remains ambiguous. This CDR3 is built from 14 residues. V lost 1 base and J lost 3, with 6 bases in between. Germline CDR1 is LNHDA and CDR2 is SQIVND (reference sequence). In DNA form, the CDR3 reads TGTGCCAGTAGTATAGCGGCCTACACCGGGGAGCTGTTTTTT. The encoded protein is CASSIAAYTGELFF.

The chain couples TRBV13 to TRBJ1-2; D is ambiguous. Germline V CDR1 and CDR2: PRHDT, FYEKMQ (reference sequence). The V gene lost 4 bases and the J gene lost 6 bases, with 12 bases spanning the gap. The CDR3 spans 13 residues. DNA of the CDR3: TGTGCCAGCAGCTACCTCCGGGCCGATGGCTACACCTTC. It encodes CASSYLRADGYTF. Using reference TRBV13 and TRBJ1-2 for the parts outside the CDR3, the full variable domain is AAGVIQSPRHLIKEKRETATLKCYPIPRHDTVYWYQQGPGQDPQFLISFYEKMQSDKGSIPDRFSAQQFSDYHSELNMSSLELGDSALYFCASSYLRADGYTFGSGTRLTVV.

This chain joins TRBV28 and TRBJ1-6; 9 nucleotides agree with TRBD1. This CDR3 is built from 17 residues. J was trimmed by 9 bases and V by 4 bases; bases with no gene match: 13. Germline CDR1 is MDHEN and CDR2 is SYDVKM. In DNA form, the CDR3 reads TGTGCCAGCAGTTACTCCTTTCGGGACAGGGTTTCTTCACCCCTCCACTTT. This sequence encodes CASSYSFRDRVSSPLHF. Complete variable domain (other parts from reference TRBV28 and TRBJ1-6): DVKVTQSSRYLVKRTGEKVFLECVQDMDHENMFWYRQDPGLGLRLIYFSYDVKMKEKGDIPEGYSVSREKKERFSLILESASTNQTSMYLCASSYSFRDRVSSPLHFGNGTRLTVT.

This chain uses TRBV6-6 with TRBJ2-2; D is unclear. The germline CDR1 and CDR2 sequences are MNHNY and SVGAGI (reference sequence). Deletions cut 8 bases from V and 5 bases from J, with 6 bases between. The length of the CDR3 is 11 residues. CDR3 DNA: TGTGCCAGCTCTGCTACCGGGGAGCTGTTTTTT. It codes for CASSATGELFF.

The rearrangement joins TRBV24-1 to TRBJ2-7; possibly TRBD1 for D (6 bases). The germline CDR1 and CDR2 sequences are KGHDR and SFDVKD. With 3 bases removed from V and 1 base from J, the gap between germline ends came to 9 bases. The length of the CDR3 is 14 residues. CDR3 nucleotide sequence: TGTGCCACCAGTGATCTGGACAGTTCCTACGAGCAGTACTTC. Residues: CATSDLDSSYEQYF.

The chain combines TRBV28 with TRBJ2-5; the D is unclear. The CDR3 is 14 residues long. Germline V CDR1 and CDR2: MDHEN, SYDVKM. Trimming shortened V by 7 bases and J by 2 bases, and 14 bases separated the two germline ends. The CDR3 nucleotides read TGTGCCAGCACCCTACGCTTGGGACAAGAGACCCAGTACTTC. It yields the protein CASTLRLGQETQYF.

The chain's CDR3 is CSARYWAAWPDEGPSSYNEQFF. The CDR3 nucleotides read TGCAGTGCCAGGTATTGGGCAGCGTGGCCGGATGAGGGGCCGAGCTCCTACAATGAGCAGTTCTTC. This chain connects TRBV20-1 to TRBJ2-1; the D call may be TRBD1 or TRBD2 (5 bases each). V was clipped by 6 bases and J by 0 bases, with 36 bases between them. CDR3 size: 22 residues. From germline, CDR1 is DFQATT and CDR2 SNEGSKA (reference sequence).

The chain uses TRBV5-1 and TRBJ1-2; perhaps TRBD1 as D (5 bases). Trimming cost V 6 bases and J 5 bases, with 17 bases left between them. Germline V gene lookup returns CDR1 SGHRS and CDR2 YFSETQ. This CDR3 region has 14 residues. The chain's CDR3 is CASTESGGGYGYTF. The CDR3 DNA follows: TGCGCCAGCACCGAAAGCGGGGGAGGATATGGCTACACCTTC.

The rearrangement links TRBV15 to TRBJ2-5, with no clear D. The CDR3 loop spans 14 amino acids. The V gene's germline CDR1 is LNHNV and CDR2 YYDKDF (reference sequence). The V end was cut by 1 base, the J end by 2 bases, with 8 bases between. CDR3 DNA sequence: TGTGCCACCAGCAGAGTCGCGGCTCAAGAGACCCAGTACTTC. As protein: CATSRVAAQETQYF.